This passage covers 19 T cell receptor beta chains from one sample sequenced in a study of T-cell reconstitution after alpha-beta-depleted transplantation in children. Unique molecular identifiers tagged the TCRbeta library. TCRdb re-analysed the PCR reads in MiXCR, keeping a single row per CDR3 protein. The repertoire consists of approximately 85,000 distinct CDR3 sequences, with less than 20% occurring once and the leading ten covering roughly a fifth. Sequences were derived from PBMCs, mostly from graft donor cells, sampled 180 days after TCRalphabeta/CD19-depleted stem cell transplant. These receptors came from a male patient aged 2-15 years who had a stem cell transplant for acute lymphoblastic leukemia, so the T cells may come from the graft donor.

The CDR3 DNA sequence: TGTGCCAGCACGCTAAGCGACAGGGGGTCCTACGAGCAGTACTTC. As protein: CASTLSDRGSYEQYF. The gene calls are TRBV7-8 and TRBJ2-7; 9 bases agree with TRBD1. Germline V gives CDR1 SGHVS, CDR2 FQNEAQ. This CDR3 is built from 15 residues. V shed 7 bases, J shed 1 base, and the junction held 8 bases outside the gene matches.

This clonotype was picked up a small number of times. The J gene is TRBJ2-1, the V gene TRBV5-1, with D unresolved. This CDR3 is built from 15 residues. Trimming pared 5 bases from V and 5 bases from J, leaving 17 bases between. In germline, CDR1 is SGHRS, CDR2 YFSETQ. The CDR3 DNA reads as TGCGCCAGCAGTTCTACCTTTCTCCCAAACAATGAGCAGTTCTTC. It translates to CASSSTFLPNNEQFF.

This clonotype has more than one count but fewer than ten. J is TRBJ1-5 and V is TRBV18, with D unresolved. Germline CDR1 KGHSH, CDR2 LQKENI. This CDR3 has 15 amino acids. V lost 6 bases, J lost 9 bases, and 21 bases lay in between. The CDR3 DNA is TGTGCCAGCTCCCCTAGACCGGCGAATTATAGGCCCCAGCATTTT. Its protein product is CASSPRPANYRPQHF.

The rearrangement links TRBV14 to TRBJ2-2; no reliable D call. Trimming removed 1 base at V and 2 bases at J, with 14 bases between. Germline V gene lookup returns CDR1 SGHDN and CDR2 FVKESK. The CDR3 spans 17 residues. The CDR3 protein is CASSQGQAWRNTGELFF. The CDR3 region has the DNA TGTGCCAGCAGCCAAGGGCAGGCCTGGCGAAACACCGGGGAGCTGTTTTTT.

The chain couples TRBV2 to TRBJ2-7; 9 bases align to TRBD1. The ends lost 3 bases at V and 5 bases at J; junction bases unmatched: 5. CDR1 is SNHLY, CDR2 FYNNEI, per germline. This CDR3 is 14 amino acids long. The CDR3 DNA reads TGTGCCAGCAGTGATGACAGGGGGATCGACGAGCAGTACTTC. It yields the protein CASSDDRGIDEQYF.

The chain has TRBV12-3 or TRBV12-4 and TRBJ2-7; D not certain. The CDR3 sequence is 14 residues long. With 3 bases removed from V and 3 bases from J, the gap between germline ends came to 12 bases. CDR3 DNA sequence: TGTGCCAGCAGTTTGGGCGGTTGGAGCTACGAGCAGTACTTC. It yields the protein CASSLGGWSYEQYF.

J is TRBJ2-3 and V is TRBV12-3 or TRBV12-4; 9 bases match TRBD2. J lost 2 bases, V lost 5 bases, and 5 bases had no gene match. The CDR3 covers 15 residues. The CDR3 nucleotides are TGTGCCAGCAGTCTTCTAGCGGGGTACACAGATACGCAGTATTTT. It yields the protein CASSLLAGYTDTQYF.

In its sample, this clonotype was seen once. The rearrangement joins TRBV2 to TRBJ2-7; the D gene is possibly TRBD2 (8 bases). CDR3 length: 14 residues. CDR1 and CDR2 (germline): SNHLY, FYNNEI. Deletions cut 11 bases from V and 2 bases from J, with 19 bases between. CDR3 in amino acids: CAGHGRGPTYEQYF. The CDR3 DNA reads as TGTGCCGGCCACGGGAGGGGGCCCACCTACGAGCAGTACTTC.

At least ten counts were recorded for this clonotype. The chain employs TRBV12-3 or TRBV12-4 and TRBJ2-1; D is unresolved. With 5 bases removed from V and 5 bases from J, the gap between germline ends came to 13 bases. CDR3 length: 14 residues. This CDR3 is CASSRDGYNNEQFF. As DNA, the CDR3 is TGTGCCAGCAGTCGCGACGGGTACAACAATGAGCAGTTCTTC.

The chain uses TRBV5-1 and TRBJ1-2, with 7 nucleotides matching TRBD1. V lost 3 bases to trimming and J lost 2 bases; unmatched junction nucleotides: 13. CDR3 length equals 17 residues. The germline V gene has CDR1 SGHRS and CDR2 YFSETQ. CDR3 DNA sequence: TGCGCCAGCAGCTGGGCGCCGACAGGGCCCTCGAACTATGGCTACACCTTC. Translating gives CASSWAPTGPSNYGYTF.

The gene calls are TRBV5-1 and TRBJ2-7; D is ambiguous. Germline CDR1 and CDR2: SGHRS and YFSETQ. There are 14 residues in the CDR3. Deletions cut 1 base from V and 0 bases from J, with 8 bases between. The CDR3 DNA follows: TGCGCCAGCAGCTTGCTCAGGAGCTCCTACGAGCAGTACTTC. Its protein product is CASSLLRSSYEQYF.

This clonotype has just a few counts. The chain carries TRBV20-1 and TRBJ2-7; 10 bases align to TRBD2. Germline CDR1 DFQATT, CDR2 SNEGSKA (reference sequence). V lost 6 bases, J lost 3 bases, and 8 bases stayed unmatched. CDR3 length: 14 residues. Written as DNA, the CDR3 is TGCAGTGCCGAGCGGGGGGGTGTTTTCTACGAGCAGTACTTC. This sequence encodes CSAERGGVFYEQYF.

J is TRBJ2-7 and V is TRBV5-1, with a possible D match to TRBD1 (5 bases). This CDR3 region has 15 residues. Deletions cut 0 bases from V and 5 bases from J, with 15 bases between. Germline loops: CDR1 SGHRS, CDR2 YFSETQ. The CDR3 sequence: CASSLEVSQGHEQYF. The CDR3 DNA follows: TGCGCCAGCAGCTTGGAAGTGTCGCAGGGCCACGAGCAGTACTTC. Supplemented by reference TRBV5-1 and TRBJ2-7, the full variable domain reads KAGVTQTPRYLIKTRGQQVTLSCSPISGHRSVSWYQQTPGQGLQFLFEYFSETQRNKGNFPGRFSGRQFSNSRSEMNVSTLELGDSALYLCASSLEVSQGHEQYFGPGTRLTVT.

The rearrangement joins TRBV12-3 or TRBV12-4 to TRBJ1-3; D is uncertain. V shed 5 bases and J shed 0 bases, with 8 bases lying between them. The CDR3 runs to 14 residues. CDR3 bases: TGTGCCAGCAGTAAAGGGAACTCTGGAAACACCATATATTTT. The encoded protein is CASSKGNSGNTIYF.

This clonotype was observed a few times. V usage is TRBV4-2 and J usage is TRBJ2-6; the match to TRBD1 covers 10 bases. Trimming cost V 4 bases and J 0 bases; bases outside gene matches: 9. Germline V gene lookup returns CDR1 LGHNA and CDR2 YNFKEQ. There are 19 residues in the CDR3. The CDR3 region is CASSPGTGALASGANVLTF. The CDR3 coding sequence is TGTGCCAGCAGCCCCGGGACAGGGGCGCTTGCCTCTGGGGCCAACGTCCTGACTTTC.

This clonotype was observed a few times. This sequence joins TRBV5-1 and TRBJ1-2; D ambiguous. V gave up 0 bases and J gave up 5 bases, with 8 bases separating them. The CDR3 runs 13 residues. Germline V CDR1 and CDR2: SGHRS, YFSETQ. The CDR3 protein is CASSLVAEYGYTF. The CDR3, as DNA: TGCGCCAGCAGCTTGGTGGCGGAATATGGCTACACCTTC. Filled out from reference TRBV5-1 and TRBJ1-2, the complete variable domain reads KAGVTQTPRYLIKTRGQQVTLSCSPISGHRSVSWYQQTPGQGLQFLFEYFSETQRNKGNFPGRFSGRQFSNSRSEMNVSTLELGDSALYLCASSLVAEYGYTFGSGTRLTVV.

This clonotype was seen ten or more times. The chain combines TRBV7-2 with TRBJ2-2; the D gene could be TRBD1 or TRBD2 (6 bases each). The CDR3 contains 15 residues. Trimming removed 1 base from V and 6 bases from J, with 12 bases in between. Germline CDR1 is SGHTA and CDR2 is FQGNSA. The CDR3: CASSLESGGPGELFF. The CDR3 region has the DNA TGTGCCAGCAGCTTAGAGTCTGGGGGGCCCGGGGAGCTGTTTTTT.

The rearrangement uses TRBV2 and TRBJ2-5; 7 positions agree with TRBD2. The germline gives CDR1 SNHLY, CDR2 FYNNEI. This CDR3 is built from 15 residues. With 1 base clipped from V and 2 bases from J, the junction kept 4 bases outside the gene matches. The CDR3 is CASSEEAAGQETQYF. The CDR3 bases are TGTGCCAGCAGTGAAGAGGCAGCGGGGCAAGAGACCCAGTACTTC.

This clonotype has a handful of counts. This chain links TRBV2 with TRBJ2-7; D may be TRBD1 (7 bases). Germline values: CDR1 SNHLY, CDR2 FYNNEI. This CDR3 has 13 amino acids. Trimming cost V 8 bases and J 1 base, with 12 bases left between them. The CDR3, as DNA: TGTGCCAGCGGCAGGGGGGCGTCCTACGAGCAGTACTTC. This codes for CASGRGASYEQYF.